The T cell receptor beta chain described here comes from a study of blood T cell repertoires in COVID-19. V lost 5 bases to trimming and J lost 4 bases, with 14 bases between them. CDR1 is MNHEY, CDR2 SMNVEV, per germline (reference sequence). CDR3 length: 15 amino acids. Data came from immunoSEQ multiplex PCR; TCRdb stores just in-frame clones and leaves some out. Here the sample spans approximately 230,000 clones, approximately 86% being singletons. This receptor was taken from a man at least 80 years old with acute or convalescent COVID-19. This chain connects TRBV27 to TRBJ1-4; a possible D gene is TRBD1 (5 bases). The sample taken for sequencing was peripheral blood. The CDR3 DNA reads TGTGCCAGCAGTCCTACAGGTCTAGGTAATGAAAAACTGTTTTTT. Translation gives CASSPTGLGNEKLFF.